The text below deals with one TCR beta chain. The clone's antigen remains unknown. Within one base of it there is no much larger clone, and no base qualities were kept. This sample stems from a study of cytomegalovirus exposure and HLA in healthy donors (dated by TCRdb to about 2017). Concerning the study at large: An earlier analysis of 587 of the donors reported 250 to 350 Gb of sequence data and around 120 million unique TCR beta sequences obtained from some 200 million T cells. An early release that covered some 630 HLA-typed donors contained approximately 320 gigabases of sequencing data and about 84 million unique TCR sequences. Among the approximately 420 genotyped donors, approximately 81% belonged to the genetic ancestry cluster associated with self-reported Caucasian donors. The study aimed to test whether cataloging public T cell receptors could reveal signatures of past pathogen exposure. The study used immunosequencing to profile the T cell repertoires of around 600 subjects and linked those repertoires to cytomegalovirus serostatus. A separate validation cohort of about 110 different subjects was used in addition to the roughly 720-subject first cohort. To predict cytomegalovirus infection status, the study combined high-throughput TCR immunosequencing, statistical association of individual TCRs with disease status, and machine learning. To study patterns of TCR occurrence, a later analysis re-analyzed previously published TCR beta repertoires from hundreds of donors and added high-resolution HLA genotyping. In the later analysis, no new phenotypic data were used to find candidate immune exposures; instead, reliance was placed on TCR beta sequences and their occurrence across donors. In an earlier analysis of roughly 540 of the donors, high-throughput TCR beta sequencing was used to judge whether each TCR beta V gene segment behaved as functional or pseudogenic. Donor age, sex, ethnicity and CMV serostatus were collected together with the repertoire data. Genome-wide SNP genotypes for about 60% of the 666 donors were used in a later genetic analysis, which treated that subset as a discovery cohort. Every repertoire in the discovery cohort had been generated on one and the same sequencing platform. HLA typing included class I and class II loci at four-digit resolution. Typing coverage differed by locus: A, B, C, DRB1 and DQB1 were typed in about 629-640 donors, DQA1 in roughly 510, DPA1 in 600 to 610, and DPB1 in just under 480. About five DR-DQ haplotypes were handled as single units for association and clustering because linkage in the cohort was strong. On average, roughly 240,000 unique TCR beta nucleotide sequences were sequenced per donor among about 400 genotyped donors of the cohort, with around 19% of those sequences being non-productive. Study-level results and caveats: The authors suggested that the approach could potentially be extended to other disease states and immunological phenotypes. A few of the identified cytomegalovirus-associated TCR beta chains were confirmed in vitro to be specific for cytomegalovirus antigens. In a later analysis, about 16,000 TCR beta sequences were associated with specific HLA alleles at a false discovery rate of 0.05. A cluster of highly shared sequence variants was judged likely to represent a technical artifact of the sequencing pipeline. Assigning TCR associations to individual alleles was difficult when HLA alleles, especially DR and DQ, strongly co-occurred. Sequencing depth was assumed to be roughly uniform across donors in the presence/absence analyses, though that assumption may not hold. In the study, approximately 150 TCR beta chains were listed as associated with cytomegalovirus. In this cohort, only TCR beta chains were sequenced, and detectable features were limited by the absence of alpha or paired-chain data. Compared with the approximately 720-donor mean, donors in an Asian-associated ancestry cluster had fewer N-insertions in productive TCRs, according to a later genetic analysis. Most TCR sequences were observed very rarely across donors, whereas some public TCRs were present in many individuals. Several of the top co-occurrence clusters appeared to be linked to parvovirus B19, influenza, CMV and Epstein-Barr virus, according to a later analysis. Some IMGT-functional V segments, including TRBV6-2 and TRBV6-3, could not be distinguished by the 87-base-pair reads and were therefore excluded. In a later analysis, HLA-associated TCR beta chains were found to be more clonally expanded and to have lower generation probabilities than equally common non-associated chains. Because counts were too low, around 17 rarely observed V segments, including chromosome 9 orphons, were left out of the earlier analysis of approximately 580 of the donors. A later genetic analysis associated a missense DCLRE1C variant with V-gene and J-gene trimming of TCR beta chains, and an independent cohort replicated the association. A later analysis found that TCR association rates varied across HLA loci, with DRB1 alleles showing the most associated TCRs and HLA-C alleles the fewest. Correlated functional status among segregating V segments might reflect linkage disequilibrium, but an unknown experimental factor could not be ruled out. A later analysis found that most CMV-associated TCR beta chains appeared HLA-restricted, with HLA associations seemingly driven largely by CMV exposure. Broadly in line with IMGT annotations, most TCR beta V segments showed up in productive rearrangements about 90% or about 30% of the time in an earlier analysis of 587 of the donors. The classifier was reported to diagnose cytomegalovirus status with high specificity and sensitivity in both the original cohort and the validation cohort. A further reported finding was that TCR beta sequences accurately predicted the HLA-A and HLA-B alleles for most subjects in the first cohort. Because HLA typing was missing for some donors at each locus, association tests included only the typed subset. For the cohort, immune exposure information was limited to CMV serostatus.

V loses 3 bases of germline sequence and J loses 2 bases, and the interval between the two ends is 4 bases. The germline V gene yields SQVTM for CDR1 and ANQGSEA for CDR2. Including cysteine and phenylalanine, the CDR3 has 11 amino acids. Solely the CDR3 DNA is kept, with 33 bases framed from the first base. The cohort comprised approximately 700 healthy bone marrow donors. Cohort members were all nominally healthy when sampled, although unrecorded immune exposures were likely present. The donor was CMV seronegative and belonged to the group of 350 or so seronegative cohort members. A peripheral blood sample was collected from each donor, and TCR beta sequencing was performed on peripheral blood mononuclear cells. Genomic DNA extraction from the blood cell samples was performed with the Qiagen DNeasy Blood Extraction Kit. The library relied on the immunoSEQ multiplex PCR assay. A mixture of 60 forward primers for TCR Vbeta segments and 13 reverse primers for TCR Jbeta segments was used in the multiplex PCR. A multiplex PCR assay on genomic DNA amplified the CDR3 region of rearranged TCR beta genes. On the Illumina HiSeq System, the amplified TCR beta libraries were sequenced as 87-base-pair reads. Concerning the study's data processing: A later analysis counted 65 million to 90 million unique TCR beta chains across the 550 to 800 repertoires, and 10 million to 11 million of these chains were shared by at least two donors. Raw reads were error-corrected and collapsed into unique sequences by a nearest-neighbor algorithm in which closely related sequences were merged to remove PCR and sequencing errors. Alignment of CDR3 sequences to IMGT reference sequences was used to assign V, D and J gene segments. For a sequence to be retained, a match of at least six nucleotides was required to both a V gene segment and a J gene segment. Rearrangements were classified as productive when the CDR3 lacked stop codons and remained in frame with V and J, and all other rearrangements were classified as non-productive. CDR3 was defined according to IMGT convention as the region running from the second conserved V-encoded cysteine to the conserved J-encoded phenylalanine. In an earlier analysis of just under 600 of the donors, sequences lacking an unambiguous match to a single V gene segment were excluded. An earlier analysis of about 600 of the donors called V segments functional above 56.7% productive rearrangements and segregating when the between-donor standard deviation exceeded 5%. A statistical classification framework was built for diagnosing cytomegalovirus status from the catalog of TCR beta chain sequences. In a later analysis, V and J genes were assigned by comparing TCR nucleotide sequences against IMGT/GENE-DB human TR gene sequences. In a later analysis, CDR3 sequences and most-parsimonious VDJ recombination scenarios were assigned using the TCRdist pipeline. In a later analysis, each TCR beta chain was defined by its CDR3 amino acid sequence together with its V-gene family, and reads lacking a unique V-gene family were excluded. A later analysis removed several hundred highly shared, low-generation-probability nucleotide sequences to deal with suspected cross-contamination and a sequencing artifact. In a later analysis, a clonal expansion index was calculated for each public chain from normalized within-repertoire ranks of inferred template counts. A later analysis computed generation probabilities with a VDJ recombination model fitted to out-of-frame rearrangements, and checked the results against IGoR. Hypergeometric tests were used in a later analysis to score TCR-TCR, TCR-HLA and TCR-CMV co-occurrence, with a repertoire-size bias correction applied to the TCR pairs. In a later analysis, false discovery rates were estimated by permuting HLA or CMV assignments 20 times. A later analysis grouped co-occurring TCRs with DBSCAN, adding TCRdist sequence similarity when clustering within HLA-allele-positive subsets. Repertoires with fewer than 30,000 or more than 120,000 public chains were left out of co-occurrence clustering, as were four to six repertoires with anomalous nucleotide sharing. The source is immuneACCESS, and TCRdb retained only in-frame sequences with V and J called. Part of the clones is not carried over; for the studies checked, unresolved V genes explain less than half of this, and the remainder is unexplained. The DNA gave D and trimming, while V, J and clone size come from that table. Recorded for this sample are approximately 140,000 clones; 73% of them occurred a single time. 1.3% of the sample is held by the ten biggest clonotypes.

Material: PBMCs. The chain is assembled from TRBV29-1 and TRBJ1-2, with the D gene call left open. This receptor was taken from a woman aged 40 to 49 in good health and CMV-seronegative. The CDR3 has the sequence CSVDLNYGYTF. In nucleotides, the sequence is TGCAGCGTTGATTTAAACTATGGCTACACCTTC. Beyond the CDR3, the reference TRBV29-1 and TRBJ1-2 genes provide the residues; the full variable domain reads: SAVISQKPSRDICQRGTSLTIQCQVDSQVTMMFWYRQQPGQSLTLIATANQGSEATYESGFVIDKFPISRPNLTFSTLTVSNMSPEDSSIYLCSVDLNYGYTFGSGTRLTVV.